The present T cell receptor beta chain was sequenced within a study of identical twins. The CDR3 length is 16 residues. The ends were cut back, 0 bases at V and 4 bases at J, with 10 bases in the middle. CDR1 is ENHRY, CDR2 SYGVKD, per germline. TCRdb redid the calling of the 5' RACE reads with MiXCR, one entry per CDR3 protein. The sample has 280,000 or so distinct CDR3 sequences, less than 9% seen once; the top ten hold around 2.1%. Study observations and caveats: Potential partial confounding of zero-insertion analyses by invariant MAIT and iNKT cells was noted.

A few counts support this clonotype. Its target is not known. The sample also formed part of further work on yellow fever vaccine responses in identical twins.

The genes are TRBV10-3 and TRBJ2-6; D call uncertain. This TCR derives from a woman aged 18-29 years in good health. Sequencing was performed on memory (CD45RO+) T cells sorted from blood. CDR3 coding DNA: TGTGCCATCAGTGAGTCCGAGGCGCCAGGGGCCAACGTCCTGACTTTC. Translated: CAISESEAPGANVLTF.